This TCR beta chain was captured in a study of blood T cell repertoires in COVID-19. The assay was immunoSEQ multiplex PCR, and TCRdb's table has in-frame clones only and misses some. Seen here are 200,000 to 250,000 clones, around 86% observed once, and the top ten hold approximately 5.2%. CDR3 length equals 18 residues. The V gene end was trimmed by 3 bases and the J gene end by 4 bases; junction bases not matched to a gene: 11. Germline V gene sequence: CDR1 MGHRA, CDR2 YSYEKL. This chain links TRBV4-1 with TRBJ2-2, with 10 bases that match TRBD2. The source is a woman in her seventies with COVID-19, enrolled during active disease. Sequenced input: peripheral blood. The CDR3: CASSHTRLAGVVTGELFF. The CDR3 coding sequence is TGCGCCAGCAGCCACACCCGGCTAGCGGGAGTCGTCACCGGGGAGCTGTTTTTT.